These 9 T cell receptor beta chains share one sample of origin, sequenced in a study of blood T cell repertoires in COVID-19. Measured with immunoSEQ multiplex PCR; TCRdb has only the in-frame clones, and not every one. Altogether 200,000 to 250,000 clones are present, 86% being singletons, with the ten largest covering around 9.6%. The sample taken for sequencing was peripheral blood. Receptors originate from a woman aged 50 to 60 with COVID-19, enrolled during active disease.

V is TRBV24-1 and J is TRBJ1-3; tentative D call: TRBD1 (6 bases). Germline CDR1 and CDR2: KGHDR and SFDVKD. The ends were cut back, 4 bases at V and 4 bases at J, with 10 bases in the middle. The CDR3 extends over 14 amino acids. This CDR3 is CATSEGGRGNTIYF. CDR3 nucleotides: TGTGCCACCAGTGAAGGGGGAAGGGGAAACACCATATATTTT.

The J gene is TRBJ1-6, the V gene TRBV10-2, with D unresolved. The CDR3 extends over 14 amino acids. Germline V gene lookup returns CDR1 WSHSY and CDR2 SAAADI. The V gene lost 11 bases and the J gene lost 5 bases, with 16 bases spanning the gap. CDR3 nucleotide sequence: TGCGCCTCACGACGGGGAGATCATAATTCACCCCTCCACTTT. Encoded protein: CASRRGDHNSPLHF.

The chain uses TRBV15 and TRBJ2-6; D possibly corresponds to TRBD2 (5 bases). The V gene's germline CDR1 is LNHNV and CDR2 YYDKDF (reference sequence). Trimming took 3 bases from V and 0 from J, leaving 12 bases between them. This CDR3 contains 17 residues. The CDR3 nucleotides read TGTGCCACCAGCAGGGAGGAGGCGTTCTCTGGGGCCAACGTCCTGACTTTC. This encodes CATSREEAFSGANVLTF.

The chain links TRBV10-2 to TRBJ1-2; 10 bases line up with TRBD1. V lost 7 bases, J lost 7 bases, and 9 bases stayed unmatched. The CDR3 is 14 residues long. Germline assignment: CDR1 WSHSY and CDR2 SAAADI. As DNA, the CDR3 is TGCGCCAGCATAGACAGGGGGCGCCTTGGTGGCTACACCTTC. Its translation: CASIDRGRLGGYTF.

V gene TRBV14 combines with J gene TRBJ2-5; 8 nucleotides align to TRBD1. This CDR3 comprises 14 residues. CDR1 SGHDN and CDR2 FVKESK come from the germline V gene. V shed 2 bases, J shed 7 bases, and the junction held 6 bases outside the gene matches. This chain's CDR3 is CASSQRTGTGTQYF. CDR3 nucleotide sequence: TGTGCCAGCAGCCAAAGGACAGGGACGGGGACCCAGTACTTC.

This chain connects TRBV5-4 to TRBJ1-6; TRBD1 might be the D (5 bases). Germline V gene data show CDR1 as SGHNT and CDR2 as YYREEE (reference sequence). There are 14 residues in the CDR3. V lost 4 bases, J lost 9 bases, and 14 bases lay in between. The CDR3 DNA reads TGTGCCAGCAGCCCTACGCAGGGAGGTTCACCCCTCCACTTT. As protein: CASSPTQGGSPLHF.

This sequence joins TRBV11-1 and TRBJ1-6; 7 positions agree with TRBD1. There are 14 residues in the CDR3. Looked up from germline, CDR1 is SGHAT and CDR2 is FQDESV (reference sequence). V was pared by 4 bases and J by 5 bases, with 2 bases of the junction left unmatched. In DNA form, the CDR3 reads TGTGCCAGCAGCTCCAGGGGGAATAATTCACCCCTCCACTTT. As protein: CASSSRGNNSPLHF.

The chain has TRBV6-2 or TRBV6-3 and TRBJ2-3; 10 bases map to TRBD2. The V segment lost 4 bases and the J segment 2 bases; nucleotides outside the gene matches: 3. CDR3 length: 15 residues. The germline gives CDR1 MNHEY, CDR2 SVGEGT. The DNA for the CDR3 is TGTGCCAGCAGTTTACTAGCGGGGATCACAGATACGCAGTATTTT. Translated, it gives CASSLLAGITDTQYF.

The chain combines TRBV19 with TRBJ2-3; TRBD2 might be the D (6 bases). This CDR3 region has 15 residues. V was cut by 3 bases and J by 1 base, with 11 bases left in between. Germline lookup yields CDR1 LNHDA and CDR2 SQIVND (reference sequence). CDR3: CASSMAGIRTDTQYF. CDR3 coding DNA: TGTGCCAGTAGTATGGCGGGGATCCGCACAGATACGCAGTATTTT.